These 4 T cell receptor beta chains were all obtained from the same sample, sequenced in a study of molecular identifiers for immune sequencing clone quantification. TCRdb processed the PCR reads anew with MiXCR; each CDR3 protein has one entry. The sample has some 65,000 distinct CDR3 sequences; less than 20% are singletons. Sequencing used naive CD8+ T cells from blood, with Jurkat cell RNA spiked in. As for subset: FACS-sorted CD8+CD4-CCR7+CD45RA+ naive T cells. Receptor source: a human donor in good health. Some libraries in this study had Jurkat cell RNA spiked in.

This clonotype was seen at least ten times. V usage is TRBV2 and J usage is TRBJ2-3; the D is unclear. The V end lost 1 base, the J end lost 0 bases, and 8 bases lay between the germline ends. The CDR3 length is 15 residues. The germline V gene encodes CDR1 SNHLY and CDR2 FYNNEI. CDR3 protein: CASSEGFSSTDTQYF. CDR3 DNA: TGTGCCAGCAGTGAAGGCTTTAGTAGCACAGATACGCAGTATTTT. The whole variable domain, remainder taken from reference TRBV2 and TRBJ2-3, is EPEVTQTPSHQVTQMGQEVILRCVPISNHLYFYWYRQILGQKVEFLVSFYNNEISEKSEIFDDQFSVERPDGSNFTLKIRSTKLEDSAMYFCASSEGFSSTDTQYFGPGTRLTVL.

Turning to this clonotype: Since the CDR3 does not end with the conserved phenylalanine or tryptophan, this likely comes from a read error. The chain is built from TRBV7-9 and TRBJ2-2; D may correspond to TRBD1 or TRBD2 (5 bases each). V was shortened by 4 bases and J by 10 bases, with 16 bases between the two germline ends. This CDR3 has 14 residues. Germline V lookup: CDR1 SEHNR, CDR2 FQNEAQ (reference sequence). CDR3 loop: CASSSGEGLEELFS. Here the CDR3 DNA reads TGTGCCAGCAGCTCAGGCGAGGGGCTGGAGGAGCTGTTTTCT.

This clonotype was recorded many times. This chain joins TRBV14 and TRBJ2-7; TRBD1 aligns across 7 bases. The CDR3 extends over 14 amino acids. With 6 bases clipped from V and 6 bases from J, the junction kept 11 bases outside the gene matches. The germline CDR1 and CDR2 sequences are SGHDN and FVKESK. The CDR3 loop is CASSPQGSALEQYF. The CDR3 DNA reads TGTGCCAGCAGTCCACAGGGGTCTGCCCTCGAGCAGTACTTC. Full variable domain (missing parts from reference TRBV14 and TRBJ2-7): EAGVTQFPSHSVIEKGQTVTLRCDPISGHDNLYWYRRVMGKEIKFLLHFVKESKQDESGMPNNRFLAERTGGTYSTLKVQPAELEDSGVYFCASSPQGSALEQYFGPGTRLTVT.

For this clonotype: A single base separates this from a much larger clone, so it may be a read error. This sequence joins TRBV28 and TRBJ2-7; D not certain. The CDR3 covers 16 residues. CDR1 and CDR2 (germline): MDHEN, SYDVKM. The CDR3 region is CASSLVAESKPYEQHF. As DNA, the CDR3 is TGTGCCAGCAGTTTAGTCGCGGAGTCTAAGCCCTACGAGCAGCACTTC.